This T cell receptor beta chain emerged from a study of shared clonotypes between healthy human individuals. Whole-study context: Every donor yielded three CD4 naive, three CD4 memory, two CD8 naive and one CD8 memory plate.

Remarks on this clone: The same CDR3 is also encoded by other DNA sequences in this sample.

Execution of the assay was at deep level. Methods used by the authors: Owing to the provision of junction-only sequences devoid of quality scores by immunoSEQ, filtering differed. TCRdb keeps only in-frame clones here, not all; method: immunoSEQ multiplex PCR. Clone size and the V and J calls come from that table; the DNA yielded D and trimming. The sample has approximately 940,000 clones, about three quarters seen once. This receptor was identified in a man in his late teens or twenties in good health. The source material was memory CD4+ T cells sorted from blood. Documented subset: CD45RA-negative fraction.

In nucleotides, the CDR3 is TGTGCCAGCAGCTCGGGACTAGCGGGAGAGACCCAGTACTTC. Translation gives CASSSGLAGETQYF. This chain links TRBV7-3 with TRBJ2-5; 12 bases match TRBD2. The CDR3 consists of 14 residues. CDR1 and CDR2 from the germline V gene are SGHTA and FQGTGA. With V trimmed by 4 bases and J by 4 bases, 1 base remained unmatched. Based on the CDR3 plus reference TRBV7-3 and TRBJ2-5, the full variable domain is GAGVSQTPSNKVTEKGKYVELRCDPISGHTALYWYRQSLGQGPEFLIYFQGTGAADDSGLPNDRFFAVRPEGSVSTLKIQRTERGDSAVYLCASSSGLAGETQYFGPGTRLLVL.